What follows are 6 T cell receptor beta chains derived from one specimen sequenced in a study of shared clonotypes between healthy human individuals. Assay used: immunoSEQ multiplex PCR; TCRdb lists only in-frame clones, some missing. Of 490,000 or so clones in the sample, approximately 80% were seen once. The specimen was PBMCs. Receptor source: a woman in her thirties or forties in good health. Some clones in this sample may be carry-over from other donors' samples.

The chain has TRBV28 and TRBJ1-5; D gene ambiguous. The germline gives CDR1 MDHEN, CDR2 SYDVKM. The CDR3 length is 13 residues. V was pared by 8 bases and J by 1 base, with 9 bases between. The CDR3: CASWVKSNQPQHF. In DNA, the CDR3 is TGTGCCAGCTGGGTTAAAAGCAATCAGCCCCAGCATTTT.

This chain connects TRBV29-1 to TRBJ2-1; D is ambiguous. Trimming cost V 1 base and J 4 bases, with 5 bases left between them. This CDR3 contains 12 residues. Germline CDR1 is SQVTM and CDR2 is ANQGSEA. The CDR3 region is CSVEGQYNEQFF. The DNA of the CDR3 is TGCAGCGTTGAAGGCCAATACAATGAGCAGTTCTTC.

The chain links TRBV7-6 to TRBJ1-2, with D possibly TRBD1 on 6 matching bases. CDR3 size: 13 residues. In germline, CDR1 is SGHVS, CDR2 FNYEAQ. Between the trimmed V and J ends, which lost 1 base and 8 bases, there was a span of 11 bases. In DNA form, the CDR3 reads TGTGCCAGCAGCTTAGTGGGGGGCCTGGGCTACACCTTC. Residues: CASSLVGGLGYTF. Combining the CDR3 with reference TRBV7-6 and TRBJ1-2 gives the whole variable domain GAGVSQSPRYKVTKRGQDVALRCDPISGHVSLYWYRQALGQGPEFLTYFNYEAQQDKSGLPNDRFSAERPEGSISTLTIQRTEQRDSAMYRCASSLVGGLGYTFGSGTRLTVV.

CDR3 sequence: CASSPFQGPSYEQYF. In nucleotides, the CDR3 is TGTGCCAGCAGCCCCTTTCAGGGTCCGTCCTACGAGCAGTACTTC. This chain uses TRBV14 with TRBJ2-7; D is perhaps TRBD1 (5 bases). From germline, CDR1 is SGHDN and CDR2 FVKESK. The ends were cut back, 4 bases at V and 1 base at J, with 14 bases in the middle. The CDR3 contains 15 residues.

This chain joins TRBV28 and TRBJ1-5, with TRBD1 matching over 8 bases. The length of the CDR3 is 15 residues. The J segment lost 6 bases and the V segment lost 3 bases, leaving 7 bases of the junction unmatched. Germline-derived CDR1 and CDR2 are MDHEN and SYDVKM. The CDR3 is CASSFVEDRVQPQHF. The CDR3 nucleotides read TGTGCCAGCAGTTTCGTAGAGGACAGGGTTCAGCCCCAGCATTTT.

This rearrangement joins TRBV2 to TRBJ1-3, with a tentative D call TRBD1 (6 bases). The CDR3 spans 13 residues. The germline CDR1 and CDR2 sequences are SNHLY and FYNNEI. V was trimmed by 6 bases and J by 3 bases, leaving 9 bases between them. CDR3 in amino acids: CASRNRVGNTIYF. CDR3 nucleotide sequence: TGTGCCAGCAGGAACAGGGTTGGAAACACCATATATTTT.